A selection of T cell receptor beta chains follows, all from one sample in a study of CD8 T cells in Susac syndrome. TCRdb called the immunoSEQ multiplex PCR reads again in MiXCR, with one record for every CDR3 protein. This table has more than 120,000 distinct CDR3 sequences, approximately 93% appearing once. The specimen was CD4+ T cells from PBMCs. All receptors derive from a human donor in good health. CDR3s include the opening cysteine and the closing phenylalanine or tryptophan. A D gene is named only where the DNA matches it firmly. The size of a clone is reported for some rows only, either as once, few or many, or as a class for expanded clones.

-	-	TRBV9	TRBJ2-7	TGTGCCAGCAGCGAAGACAGCCCGTACGAGCAGTACTTC	CASSEDSPYEQYF
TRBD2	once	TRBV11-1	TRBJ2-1	TGTGCCAGCAGCCGGACTAGCGGGAGTGTGGATGAGCAGTTCTTC	CASSRTSGSVDEQFF
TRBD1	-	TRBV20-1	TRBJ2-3	TGCAGTGCACCTACAGGGGGGAGCACAGATACGCAGTATTTT	CSAPTGGSTDTQYF
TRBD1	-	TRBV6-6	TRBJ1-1	TGTGCCAGCAGTTTGGACAGGCTTAACACTGAAGCTTTCTTT	CASSLDRLNTEAFF
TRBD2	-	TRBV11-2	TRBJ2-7	TGTGCCAGCAGCTTGGTGAGGATTTGGCGGGAGGAGGGCTACGAGCAGTACTTC	CASSLVRIWREEGYEQYF
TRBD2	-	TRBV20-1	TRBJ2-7	TGCAGTGCTAGAGGGGGTAGCGGGAGCTACGAGCAGTACTTC	CSARGGSGSYEQYF
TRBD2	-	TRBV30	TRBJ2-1	TGTGCCTGGAGTGTACGGGAGGGAGGTGAGCAGTTCTTC	CAWSVREGGEQFF
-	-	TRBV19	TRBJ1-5	TGTGCCAGTAGTACCTATCTAGCGGGGAACAATCAGCCCCAGCATTTT	CASSTYLAGNNQPQHF
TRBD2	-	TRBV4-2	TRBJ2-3	TGTGCCAGCAGCCGTGTAGCGGGAGTGGTAGATACGCAGTATTTT	CASSRVAGVVDTQYF
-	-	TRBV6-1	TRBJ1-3	TGTGCCAGCAGTGAAGTGGGGCAGGGATCTGGAAACACCATATATTTT	CASSEVGQGSGNTIYF
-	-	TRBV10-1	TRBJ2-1	TGCGCCAGCAGTGAGTCGGTGGGGGCTCTCTACAATGAGCAGTTCTTC	CASSESVGALYNEQFF
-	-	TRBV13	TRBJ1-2	TGTGCCAGCAGCTTAGGACAGGGTCGTGGCTACACCTTC	CASSLGQGRGYTF
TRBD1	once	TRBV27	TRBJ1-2	TGTGCCAGCAGTTCTACCGGGACAGGGGGTTATGGCTACACCTTC	CASSSTGTGGYGYTF
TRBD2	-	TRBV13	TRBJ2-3	TGTGCCAGCAGCTTAGGCCTAGCGGCGGTGGTAGATACGCAGTATTTT	CASSLGLAAVVDTQYF
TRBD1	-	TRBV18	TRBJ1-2	TGTGCCAGCTCACCGGAACAGGGGGGCTATGGCTACACCTTC	CASSPEQGGYGYTF
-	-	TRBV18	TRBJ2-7	TGTGCCAGCTCACAGATGACAGACTCCTACGAGCAGTACTTC	CASSQMTDSYEQYF
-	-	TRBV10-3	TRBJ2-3	TGTGCCATCAGTGAGAAACCAGGGGATACGCAGTATTTT	CAISEKPGDTQYF
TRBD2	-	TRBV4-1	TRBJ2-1	TGCGCCAGCAGCCAAGTCCCTAGCGGGAACGTGAGGAGGGAGCAGTTCTTC	CASSQVPSGNVRREQFF
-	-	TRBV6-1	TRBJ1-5	TGTGCCAGCAGCAGGACCGGGACCGCCGCCCTCAATCAGCCCCAGCATTTT	CASSRTGTAALNQPQHF
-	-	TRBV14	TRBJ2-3	TGTGCCAGCAGCCAGGGGCTCACCTATGGGGATACGCAGTATTTT	CASSQGLTYGDTQYF
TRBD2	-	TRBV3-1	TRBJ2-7	TGTGCCAGCAGCCAACTAGCGGGTGGCGGGGAGCAGTACTTC	CASSQLAGGGEQYF
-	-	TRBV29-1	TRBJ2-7	TGCAGCGTAGAAGAAACCGCAGGCTACGAGCAGTACTTC	CSVEETAGYEQYF
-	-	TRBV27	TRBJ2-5	TGTGCCAGCAGTTTATCACGCCAAGAGACCCAGTACTTC	CASSLSRQETQYF
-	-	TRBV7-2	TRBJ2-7	TGTGCCAGCAGCCCCAAGGTCTTCGGGTATTCCTACGAGCAGTACTTC	CASSPKVFGYSYEQYF
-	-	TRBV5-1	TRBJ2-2	TGCGCCAGCAGCTTGACAGCGAACACCGGGGAGCTGTTTTTT	CASSLTANTGELFF
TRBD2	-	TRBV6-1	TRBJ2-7	TGTGCCAGCAGCAGGGCTCCGGGACTAGGAACCTACGAGCAGTACTTC	CASSRAPGLGTYEQYF
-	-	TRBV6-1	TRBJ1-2	TGTGCCAGCAGTGTAGAGGGGATCTATGGCTACACCTTC	CASSVEGIYGYTF
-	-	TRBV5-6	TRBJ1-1	TGTGCCAGCAGCTTGTCGGGTGGGTTGACTGAAGCTTTCTTT	CASSLSGGLTEAFF
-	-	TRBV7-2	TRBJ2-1	TGTGCCAGCAGCTTAAATTCCCTCTCGGGCAATGAGCAGTTCTTC	CASSLNSLSGNEQFF
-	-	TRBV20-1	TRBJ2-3	TGCAGTGCTAGCTACAGGCCACTGGGTACGCAGTATTTT	CSASYRPLGTQYF
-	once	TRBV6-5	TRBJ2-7	TGTGCCAGCAGTTTTCGGACTAAATCCGAGCAGTACTTC	CASSFRTKSEQYF
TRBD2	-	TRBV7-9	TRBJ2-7	TGTGCCAGCAGCCTCGGGACTAGCGGAACGTACGAGCAGTACTTC	CASSLGTSGTYEQYF
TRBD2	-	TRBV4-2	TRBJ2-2	TGTGCCAGCAATGCTCGGCGGGGGAGTGGCACCGGGGAGCTGTTTTTT	CASNARRGSGTGELFF
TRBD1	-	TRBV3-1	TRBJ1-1	TGTGCCAGCAGAGGGACAGGGCTGAACACTGAAGCTTTCTTT	CASRGTGLNTEAFF
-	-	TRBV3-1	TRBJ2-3	TGTGCCAGCAGCCCATCTGGCACAGATACGCAGTATTTT	CASSPSGTDTQYF
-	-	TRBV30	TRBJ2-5	TGTGCCTGGAGCCTCCGGGACGGGGGGACCCAGTACTTC	CAWSLRDGGTQYF
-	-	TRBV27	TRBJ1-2	TGTGCCAGCAGTTTCGGTGGACAACCTAACTATGGCTACACCTTC	CASSFGGQPNYGYTF
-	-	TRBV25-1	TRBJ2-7	TGTGCCAGCAGTGAACGTTCGACTTACGAGCAGTACTTC	CASSERSTYEQYF
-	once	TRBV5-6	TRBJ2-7	TGTGCCAGCAGCTATACCGGGTTCTACGAGCAGTACTTC	CASSYTGFYEQYF
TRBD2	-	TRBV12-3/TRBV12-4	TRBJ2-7	TGTGCCAGCACAGCGAGCGGGGCCCAGCAGTACTTC	CASTASGAQQYF
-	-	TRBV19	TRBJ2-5	TGTGCCAGTAGTACCTCGACATCCAGGAGGGAGACCCAGTACTTC	CASSTSTSRRETQYF
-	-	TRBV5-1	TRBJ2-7	TGCGCCAGCAGCCAAGCACGTCGGGGGCTAAACTCCTACGAGCAGTACTTC	CASSQARRGLNSYEQYF
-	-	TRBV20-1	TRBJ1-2	TGCAGTGCTACCCCCGGGCCGAACTATGGCTACACCTTC	CSATPGPNYGYTF
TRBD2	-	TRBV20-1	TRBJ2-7	TGCAGTGCTTTAGCGGGAAGGTACGAGCAGTACTTC	CSALAGRYEQYF